This paragraph reports one T cell receptor (beta chain). The antigen remains undetermined. This sample stems from a study of cytomegalovirus exposure and HLA in healthy donors. Points from the study as a whole: By HLA locus, TCR association rates varied in a later analysis, with DRB1 showing the most and HLA-C the fewest.

CDR1 and CDR2 from the germline V gene are MGHRA and YSYEKL. The ends lost 1 base at V and 7 bases at J; junction bases unmatched: 7. This CDR3 comprises 16 residues. PCR involved 60 Vbeta and 13 Jbeta primers. Method: immunoSEQ multiplex PCR; TCRdb's copy keeps in-frame clones and lacks some. Found here are approximately 110,000 clones, 70% of them singletons; the top ten hold about 11%. Donors consisted of healthy bone marrow donors. The sequence derives from a man between 40 and 49 years old in good health and CMV-seropositive. The chain carries TRBV4-1 and TRBJ2-1, with TRBD2 matching over 10 bases. Sequencing was performed on PBMCs. The chain's CDR3 is CASSQVGLAGENEQFF. The CDR3 DNA reads as TGCGCCAGCAGCCAAGTCGGTCTAGCGGGAGAGAATGAGCAGTTCTTC.